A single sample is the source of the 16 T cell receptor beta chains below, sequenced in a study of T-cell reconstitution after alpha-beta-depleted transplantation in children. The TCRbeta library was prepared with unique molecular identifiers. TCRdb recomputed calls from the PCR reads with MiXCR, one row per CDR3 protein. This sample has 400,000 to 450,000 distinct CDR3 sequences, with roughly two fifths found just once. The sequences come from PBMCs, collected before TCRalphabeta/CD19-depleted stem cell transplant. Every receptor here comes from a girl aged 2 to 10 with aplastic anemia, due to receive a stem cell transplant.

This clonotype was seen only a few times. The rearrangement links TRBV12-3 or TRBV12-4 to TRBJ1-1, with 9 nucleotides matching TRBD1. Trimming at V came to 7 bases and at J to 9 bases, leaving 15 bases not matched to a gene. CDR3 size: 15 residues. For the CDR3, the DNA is TGTGCCAGCACCCAGTTTAGGACAGGGGTAACAAAAGCTTTCTTT. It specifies CASTQFRTGVTKAFF.

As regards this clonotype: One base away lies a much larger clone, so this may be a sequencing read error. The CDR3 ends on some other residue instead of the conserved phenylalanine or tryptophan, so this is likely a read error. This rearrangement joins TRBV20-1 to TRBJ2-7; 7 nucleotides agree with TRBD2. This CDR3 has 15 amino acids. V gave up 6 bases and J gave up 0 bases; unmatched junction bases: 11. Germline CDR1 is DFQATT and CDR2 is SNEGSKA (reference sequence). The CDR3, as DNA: TGCAGTGCGAATGGCGGGAGCCTCAGCTCCTACGAGCAGTACTAC. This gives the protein CSANGGSLSSYEQYY.

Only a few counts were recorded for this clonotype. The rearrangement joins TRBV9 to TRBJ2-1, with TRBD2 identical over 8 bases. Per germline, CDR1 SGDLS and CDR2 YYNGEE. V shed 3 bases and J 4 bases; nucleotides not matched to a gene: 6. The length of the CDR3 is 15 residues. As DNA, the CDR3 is TGTGCCAGCAGCGGACTAGCGTTTGGTTACAATGAGCAGTTCTTC. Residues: CASSGLAFGYNEQFF.

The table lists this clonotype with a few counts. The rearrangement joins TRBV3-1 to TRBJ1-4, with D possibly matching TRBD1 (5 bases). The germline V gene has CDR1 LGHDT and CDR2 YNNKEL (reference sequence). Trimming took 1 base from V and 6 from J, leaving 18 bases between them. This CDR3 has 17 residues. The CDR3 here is CASSQALGASGDEKLFF. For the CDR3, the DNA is TGTGCCAGCAGCCAAGCCCTTGGGGCATCGGGGGATGAAAAACTGTTTTTT.

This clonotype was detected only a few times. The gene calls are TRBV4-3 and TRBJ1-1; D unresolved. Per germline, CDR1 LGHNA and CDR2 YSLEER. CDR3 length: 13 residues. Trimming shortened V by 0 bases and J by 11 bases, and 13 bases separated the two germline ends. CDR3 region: CASSQDSAVSAFF. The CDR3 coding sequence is TGCGCCAGCAGCCAAGATTCGGCGGTCTCGGCTTTCTTT.

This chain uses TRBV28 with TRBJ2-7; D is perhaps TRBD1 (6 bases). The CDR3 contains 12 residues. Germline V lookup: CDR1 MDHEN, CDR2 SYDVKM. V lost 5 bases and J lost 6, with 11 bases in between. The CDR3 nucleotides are TGTGCCAGCAGTACACAGGGATCCGAGCAGTACTTC. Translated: CASSTQGSEQYF.

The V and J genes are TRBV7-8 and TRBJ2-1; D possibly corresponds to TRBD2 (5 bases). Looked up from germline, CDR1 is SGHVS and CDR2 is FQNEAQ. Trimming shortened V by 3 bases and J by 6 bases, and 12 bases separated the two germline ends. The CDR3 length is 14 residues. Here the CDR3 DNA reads TGTGCCAGCAGCTTCTCCGGACTTGGCAATGAGCAGTTCTTC. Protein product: CASSFSGLGNEQFF.

The CDR3 nucleotides read TGTGCCAGTAGACAGGACAGGGGGTCCTACGAGCAGTACTTC. Protein: CASRQDRGSYEQYF. This chain links TRBV19 with TRBJ2-7, with 10 bases that match TRBD1. CDR1 is LNHDA, CDR2 SQIVND, per germline (reference sequence). This CDR3 comprises 14 residues. Losses at the gene ends were 6 bases for V and 1 base for J; bases not matched to a gene: 3. Combining the CDR3 with reference TRBV19 and TRBJ2-7 gives the whole variable domain DGGITQSPKYLFRKEGQNVTLSCEQNLNHDAMYWYRQDPGQGLRLIYYSQIVNDFQKGDIAEGYSVSREKKESFPLTVTSAQKNPTAFYLCASRQDRGSYEQYFGPGTRLTVT.

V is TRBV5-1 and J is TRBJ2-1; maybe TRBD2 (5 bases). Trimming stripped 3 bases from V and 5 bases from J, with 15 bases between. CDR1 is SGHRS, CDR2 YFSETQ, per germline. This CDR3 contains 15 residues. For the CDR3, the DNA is TGCGCCAGCAGCTCAAGCGGAACAAGGAACAATGAGCAGTTCTTC. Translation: CASSSSGTRNNEQFF.

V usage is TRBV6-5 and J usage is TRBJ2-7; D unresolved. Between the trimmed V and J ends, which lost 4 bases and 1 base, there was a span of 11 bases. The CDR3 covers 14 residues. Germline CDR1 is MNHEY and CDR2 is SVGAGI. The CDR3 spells CASSSSPRSYEQYF. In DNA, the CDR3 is TGTGCCAGCAGTTCCAGCCCCCGTTCCTACGAGCAGTACTTC.

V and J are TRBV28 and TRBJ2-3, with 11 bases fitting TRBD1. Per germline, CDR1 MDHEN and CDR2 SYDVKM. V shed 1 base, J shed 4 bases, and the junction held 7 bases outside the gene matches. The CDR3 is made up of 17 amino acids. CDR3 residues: CASSLSRTGGLADTQYF. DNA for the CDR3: TGTGCCAGCAGTTTATCCAGGACAGGGGGCTTAGCAGATACGCAGTATTTT.

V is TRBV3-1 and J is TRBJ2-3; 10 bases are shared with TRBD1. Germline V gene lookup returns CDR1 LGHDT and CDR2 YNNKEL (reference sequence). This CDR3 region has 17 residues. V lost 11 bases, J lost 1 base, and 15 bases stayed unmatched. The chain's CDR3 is CACTPSTGGVGTDTQYF. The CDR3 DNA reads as TGTGCCTGCACCCCGTCGACAGGGGGCGTCGGCACAGATACGCAGTATTTT.

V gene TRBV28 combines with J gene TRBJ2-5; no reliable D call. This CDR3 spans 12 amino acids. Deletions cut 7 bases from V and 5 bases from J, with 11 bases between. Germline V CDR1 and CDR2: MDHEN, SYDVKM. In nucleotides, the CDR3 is TGTGCCAGCAACTTAGAGGATGAGACCCAGTACTTC. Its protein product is CASNLEDETQYF.

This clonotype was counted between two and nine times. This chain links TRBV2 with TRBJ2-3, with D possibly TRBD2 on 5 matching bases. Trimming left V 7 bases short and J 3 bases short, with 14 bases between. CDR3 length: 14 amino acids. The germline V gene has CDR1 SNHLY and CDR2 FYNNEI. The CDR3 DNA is TGTGCCAGCAACGGCGGGCTTGGGACAGATACGCAGTATTTT. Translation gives CASNGGLGTDTQYF.

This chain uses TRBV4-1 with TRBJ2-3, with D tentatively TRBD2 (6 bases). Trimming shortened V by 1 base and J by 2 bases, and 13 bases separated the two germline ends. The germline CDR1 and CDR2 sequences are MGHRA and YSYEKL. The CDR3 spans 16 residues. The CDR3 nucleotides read TGCGCCAGCAGCCAAGGGAGCGGGCCAAACACAGATACGCAGTATTTT. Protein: CASSQGSGPNTDTQYF.

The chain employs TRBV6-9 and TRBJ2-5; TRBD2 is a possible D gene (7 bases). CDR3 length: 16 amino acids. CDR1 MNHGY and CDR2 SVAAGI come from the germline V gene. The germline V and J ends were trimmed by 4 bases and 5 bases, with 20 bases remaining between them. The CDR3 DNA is TGTGCCAGCAGTTTGACCACAGGGCGGGAGATGGAGACCCAGTACTTC. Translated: CASSLTTGREMETQYF.